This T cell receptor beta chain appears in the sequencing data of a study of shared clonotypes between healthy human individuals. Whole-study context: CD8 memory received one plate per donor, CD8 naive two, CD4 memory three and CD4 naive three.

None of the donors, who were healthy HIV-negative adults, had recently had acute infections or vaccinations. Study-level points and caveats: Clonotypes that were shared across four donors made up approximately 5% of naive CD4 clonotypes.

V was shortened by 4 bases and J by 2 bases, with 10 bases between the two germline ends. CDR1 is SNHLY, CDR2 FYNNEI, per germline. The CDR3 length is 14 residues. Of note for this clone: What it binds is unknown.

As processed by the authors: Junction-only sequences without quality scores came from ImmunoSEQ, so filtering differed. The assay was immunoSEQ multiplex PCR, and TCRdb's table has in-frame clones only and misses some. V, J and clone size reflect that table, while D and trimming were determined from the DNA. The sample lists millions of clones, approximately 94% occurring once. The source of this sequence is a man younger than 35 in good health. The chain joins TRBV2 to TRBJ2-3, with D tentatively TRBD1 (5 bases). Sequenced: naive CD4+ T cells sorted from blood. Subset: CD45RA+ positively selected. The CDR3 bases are TGTGCCAGCAGTGTTCAGGGCACCACAGATACGCAGTATTTT. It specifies CASSVQGTTDTQYF.